This T cell receptor (beta chain) derives from a study of blood T cell repertoires in COVID-19. In the study overall: PBMCs, B-cell-depleted T cells, or T cells provided the cDNA or gDNA that made up the material.

Generated by immunoSEQ multiplex PCR, the TCRdb table keeps only in-frame clones and is missing some. Of 250,000 to 350,000 clones listed, more than 85% are singletons. The germline gives CDR1 SEHNR, CDR2 FQNEAQ (reference sequence). CDR3 length: 17 amino acids. J gave up 5 bases and V 5 bases, and 12 bases lay outside the gene matches. Study members were between roughly 18 and 100 years old and lived in 24 US regions. Cohorts were assigned according to the clinical history that participants reported. The chain carries TRBV7-9 and TRBJ1-5; 10 positions match TRBD1. What was sequenced was PBMCs or T cells enriched from blood (not recorded which). This TCR derives from a woman aged 25 to 39 who had recovered from COVID-19. The CDR3 DNA follows: TGTGCCAGCAGCCAAACACCGGGACAGGGGAGCCATCAGCCCCAGCATTTT. Protein product: CASSQTPGQGSHQPQHF.